This T cell receptor beta chain derives from a study of blood T cell repertoires in COVID-19. Clones were read by immunoSEQ multiplex PCR, and TCRdb kept only the in-frame ones, dropping some. The table includes approximately 190,000 clones, 90% detected once. Trimming shortened V by 2 bases and J by 5 bases, and 9 bases separated the two germline ends. This CDR3 spans 13 amino acids. Looked up from germline, CDR1 is MDHEN and CDR2 is SYDVKM. Sequencing was performed on peripheral blood. The sequence was obtained from a man aged 45-65 years with acute or convalescent COVID-19. The chain has TRBV28 and TRBJ1-2; D not resolved. The CDR3 is CASSLPWEYGYTF. In DNA form, the CDR3 reads TGTGCCAGCAGTTTACCCTGGGAGTATGGCTACACCTTC.